The clone carrying this TCR beta chain was recorded once. This sample is part of a study of blood T cell repertoires in COVID-19. Repertoires were generated with immunoSEQ multiplex PCR, while TCRdb's copy carries only in-frame clones and drops some. The sample shows some 110,000 clones, about 90% of them seen only once. V was clipped by 5 bases and J by 7 bases; unmatched bases: 10. CDR3 length equals 15 residues. Germline V CDR1 and CDR2: MNHEY, SMNVEV (reference sequence). The rearrangement uses TRBV27 and TRBJ1-2; 10 bases map to TRBD1. The sample taken for sequencing was peripheral blood. The source of this sequence is a man in his 70s who had recovered from COVID-19. The CDR3 reads CASSPSGTGAIGYTF. CDR3 in DNA: TGTGCCAGCAGTCCCTCCGGGACAGGGGCTATTGGCTACACCTTC.